The clone carrying this T cell receptor beta chain was counted at least ten times. Antigen unknown. Trimming removed 5 bases at V and 3 bases at J, with 13 bases between. Germline V gene data show CDR1 as SGHAT and CDR2 as FQNNGV. The CDR3 covers 15 residues. Synthesis of cDNA was performed by 5'RACE using 10-nucleotide random UMIs. TCRdb re-called the 5' RACE reads with MiXCR, one entry per CDR3 protein. The sample has some 48,000 distinct CDR3 sequences, more than 5% seen once. This record belongs to a study of neurological immune-mediated disorders. Study conclusions and caveats: Phylogenetic grouping assigned the repertoires of 18 of 34 multiple sclerosis patients to a single related-CDR3 cluster, which may represent a signature.

The study built sorted libraries from around 1 million CD4+ or CD8+ T cells. This receptor was identified in a woman aged 18 to 35 with multiple sclerosis. Material: CD4+ T cells from blood. The chain uses TRBV11-2 and TRBJ2-2, with D maybe TRBD2 (5 bases). DNA of the CDR3: TGTGCCAGCAGCCTCGCCCGGGGAGACACCGGGGAGCTGTTTTTT. Translated, it gives CASSLARGDTGELFF.